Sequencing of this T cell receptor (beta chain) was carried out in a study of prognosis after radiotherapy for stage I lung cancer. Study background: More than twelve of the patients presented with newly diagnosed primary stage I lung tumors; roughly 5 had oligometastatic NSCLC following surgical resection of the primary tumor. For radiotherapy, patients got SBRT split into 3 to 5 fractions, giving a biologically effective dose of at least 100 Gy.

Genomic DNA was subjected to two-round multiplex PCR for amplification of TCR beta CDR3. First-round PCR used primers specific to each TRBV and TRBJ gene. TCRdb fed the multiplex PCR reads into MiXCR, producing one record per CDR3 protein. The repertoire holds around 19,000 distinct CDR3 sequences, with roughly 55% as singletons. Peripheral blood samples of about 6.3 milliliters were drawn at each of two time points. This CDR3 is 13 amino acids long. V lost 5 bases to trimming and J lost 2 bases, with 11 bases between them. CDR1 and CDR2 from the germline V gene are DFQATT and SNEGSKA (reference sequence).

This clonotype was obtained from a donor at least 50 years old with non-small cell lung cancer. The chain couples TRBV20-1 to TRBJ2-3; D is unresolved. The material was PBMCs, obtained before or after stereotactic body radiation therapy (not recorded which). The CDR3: CSAPRAATDTQYF. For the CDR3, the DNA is TGCAGTGCTCCTAGAGCAGCCACAGATACGCAGTATTTT.